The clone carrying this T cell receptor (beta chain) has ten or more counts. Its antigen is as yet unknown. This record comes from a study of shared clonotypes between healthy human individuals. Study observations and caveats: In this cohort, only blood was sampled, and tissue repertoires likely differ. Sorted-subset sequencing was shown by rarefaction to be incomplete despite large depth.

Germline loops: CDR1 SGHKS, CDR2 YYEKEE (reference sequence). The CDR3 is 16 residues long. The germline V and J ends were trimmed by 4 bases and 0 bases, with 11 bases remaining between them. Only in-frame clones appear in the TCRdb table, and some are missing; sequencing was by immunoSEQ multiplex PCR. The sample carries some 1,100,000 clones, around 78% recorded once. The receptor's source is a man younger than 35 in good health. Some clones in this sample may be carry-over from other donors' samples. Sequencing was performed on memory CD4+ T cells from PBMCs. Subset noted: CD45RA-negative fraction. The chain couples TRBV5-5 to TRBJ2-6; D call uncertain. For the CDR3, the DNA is TGTGCCAGCAGCCTCGGACGGTACTCTGGGGCCAACGTCCTGACTTTC. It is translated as CASSLGRYSGANVLTF.